These 25 T cell receptor beta chains share one sample of origin, sequenced in a study of glioma-infiltrating T cells after dendritic cell vaccination (dated by TCRdb to 2016 to 2017). Receptor amplification or capture employed the immunoSEQ multiplex PCR assay. Not all clones reach the TCRdb copy of this immuneACCESS table, which keeps in-frame sequences only. Checked studies attribute under half of the gap to unresolved V genes and leave the rest unexplained. The table for this sample lists 20,000 or so clones; roughly 78% of them were counted only once. The top ten hold 36% of the sample. The specimen was blood, collected before dendritic cell vaccination. The receptors stem from a human donor with glioblastoma.

The chain couples TRBV5-1 to TRBJ2-3; D is possibly TRBD2 (5 bases). This CDR3 comprises 15 residues. Looked up from germline, CDR1 is SGHRS and CDR2 is YFSETQ. The V gene lost 2 bases and the J gene lost 3 bases, with 13 bases spanning the gap. The CDR3 bases are TGCGCCAGCAGCTTTCGGGGAGTGGGGACAGATACGCAGTATTTT. This encodes CASSFRGVGTDTQYF.

The rearrangement joins TRBV6-5 to TRBJ1-6, with D perhaps matching TRBD1 (6 bases). This CDR3 spans 15 amino acids. V lost 3 bases to trimming and J lost 9 bases, with 15 bases between them. CDR1 MNHEY and CDR2 SVGAGI come from the germline V gene. In DNA, the CDR3 is TGTGCCAGCAGTTATGGGGACAAAGGTTTTTCACCCCTCCACTTT. Translated: CASSYGDKGFSPLHF.

The rearrangement joins TRBV2 to TRBJ2-7; TRBD1 aligns across 7 bases. Germline V gives CDR1 SNHLY, CDR2 FYNNEI. V was pared by 6 bases and J by 3 bases, with 8 bases of the junction left unmatched. This CDR3 region has 14 residues. The CDR3 DNA follows: TGTGCCAGCAGGACCCCCGGGACAGACTACGAGCAGTACTTC. Translating it yields CASRTPGTDYEQYF.

This chain uses TRBV5-1 with TRBJ2-7, with 7 positions matching TRBD1. The trim removed 6 bases at V and 5 bases at J, leaving 14 bases unmatched. Germline V gives CDR1 SGHRS, CDR2 YFSETQ. This CDR3 has 15 residues. The CDR3 reads CASTQGDRDNHEQYF. CDR3 nucleotides: TGCGCCAGCACCCAAGGTGACAGGGACAACCACGAGCAGTACTTC.

The chain carries TRBV28 and TRBJ1-4, with 8 bases that match TRBD1. Germline V CDR1 and CDR2: MDHEN, SYDVKM. The CDR3 is made up of 15 amino acids. Unmatched junction bases numbered 8, after V lost 3 bases and J lost 8 bases. CDR3 sequence: CASSFFQGAGEKLFF. The CDR3 bases are TGTGCCAGCAGTTTCTTCCAGGGGGCAGGGGAAAAACTGTTTTTT.

This chain connects TRBV11-2 to TRBJ2-7; TRBD2 is a possible D gene (5 bases). The CDR3 covers 19 residues. The V end lost 3 bases, the J end lost 1 base, and 25 bases lay between the germline ends. From germline, CDR1 is SGHAT and CDR2 FQNNGV. The CDR3 reads CASSFYRGSAVIGSYEQYF. The CDR3 DNA reads as TGTGCCAGCAGCTTTTATCGCGGGTCCGCGGTGATCGGTTCCTACGAGCAGTACTTC.

The chain combines TRBV18 with TRBJ1-1; D gene unclear. Germline V gene lookup returns CDR1 KGHSH and CDR2 LQKENI. The CDR3 consists of 14 residues. The V end lost 2 bases, the J end lost 1 base, and 8 bases lay between the germline ends. The CDR3 coding sequence is TGTGCCAGCTCACCAGTCGCAGGGAACACTGAAGCTTTCTTT. Its protein product is CASSPVAGNTEAFF.

The chain combines TRBV11-2 with TRBJ2-5, with 9 bases fitting TRBD2. The CDR3 runs to 16 residues. The V and J ends lost 5 bases and 0 bases, in that order; junction bases with no gene match: 7. Per the germline V gene, CDR1 is SGHAT and CDR2 is FQNNGV. CDR3 coding DNA: TGTGCCAGCAGCCCCCGGACTAGCGCGTACCAAGAGACCCAGTACTTC. Translating gives CASSPRTSAYQETQYF.

J is TRBJ2-1 and V is TRBV11-3; D unclear. Between the trimmed V and J ends, which lost 5 bases and 7 bases, there was a span of 9 bases. Germline-derived CDR1 and CDR2 are SGHNT and YENEEA. The CDR3 has 12 residues. CDR3 protein: CASSHAANEQFF. The CDR3 nucleotides are TGTGCCAGCAGCCACGCGGCGAATGAGCAGTTCTTC.

The V and J genes are TRBV30 and TRBJ2-1, with 8 bases fitting TRBD1. The germline CDR1 and CDR2 sequences are GTSNPN and SVGIG (reference sequence). This CDR3 comprises 14 residues. Losses at the gene ends were 2 bases for V and 5 bases for J; bases not matched to a gene: 5. The CDR3 nucleotides are TGTGCCTGGAGTCCCGGGACAGGCCACAATGAGCAGTTCTTC. Residues: CAWSPGTGHNEQFF.

The V call is TRBV28, the J call TRBJ1-1; possibly TRBD1 for D (5 bases). There are 17 residues in the CDR3. Germline CDR1 MDHEN, CDR2 SYDVKM. V lost 8 bases, J lost 0 bases, and 22 bases lay in between. This chain's CDR3 is CASSPPLGQGLNTEAFF. The CDR3 coding sequence is TGTGCCAGCTCCCCGCCCTTGGGCCAGGGTTTGAACACTGAAGCTTTCTTT. Drawing the rest from reference TRBV28 and TRBJ1-1, the complete variable domain is DVKVTQSSRYLVKRTGEKVFLECVQDMDHENMFWYRQDPGLGLRLIYFSYDVKMKEKGDIPEGYSVSREKKERFSLILESASTNQTSMYLCASSPPLGQGLNTEAFFGQGTRLTVV.

Here the CDR3 reads CASSSTGEAFF. The CDR3 nucleotides are TGTGCCAGCAGCTCGACAGGTGAAGCTTTCTTT. The chain has TRBV5-4 and TRBJ1-1; possibly TRBD1 for D (6 bases). Trimming left V 3 bases short and J 7 bases short, with 7 bases between. This CDR3 has 11 residues. Germline V gives CDR1 SGHNT, CDR2 YYREEE (reference sequence).

The chain joins TRBV6-1 to TRBJ1-2; D remains unclear. Looked up from germline, CDR1 is MNHNS and CDR2 is SASEGT. V was pared by 2 bases and J by 2 bases, with 6 bases between. The CDR3 is 13 residues long. CDR3 sequence: CASSEKENYGYTF. DNA of the CDR3: TGTGCCAGCAGTGAAAAAGAGAACTATGGCTACACCTTC.

The V gene is TRBV27, the J gene TRBJ1-2; the D gene is possibly TRBD1 (6 bases). Per germline, CDR1 MNHEY and CDR2 SMNVEV (reference sequence). V lost 4 bases to trimming and J lost 0 bases, with 12 bases between them. This CDR3 has 15 amino acids. The CDR3 nucleotides are TGTGCCAGCAGTTATAAGGACAGCCCTAACTATGGCTACACCTTC. Its translation is CASSYKDSPNYGYTF.

The chain uses TRBV5-1 and TRBJ2-2; 8 nucleotides match TRBD2. The CDR3 loop spans 16 amino acids. Germline CDR1 is SGHRS and CDR2 is YFSETQ. Germline trimming cut 1 base from V and 1 base from J; bases unmatched to any gene: 3. CDR3 sequence (DNA): TGCGCCAGCAGCTTGCGGGGGGGAAAGAACACCGGGGAGCTGTTTTTT. Encoded protein: CASSLRGGKNTGELFF.

The J gene is TRBJ2-7, the V gene TRBV6-5, with 7 bases aligning to TRBD2. Germline CDR1 and CDR2: MNHEY and SVGAGI. There are 14 residues in the CDR3. The J segment lost 4 bases and the V segment lost 0 bases, leaving 3 bases of the junction unmatched. CDR3 region: CASSYSGGGYEQYF. CDR3 sequence (DNA): TGTGCCAGCAGTTACTCTGGCGGGGGATACGAGCAGTACTTC.

This clone was seen a single time. This chain joins TRBV6-5 and TRBJ2-7; perhaps TRBD2 as D (6 bases). CDR1 is MNHEY and CDR2 is SVGAGI in the germline V gene. The CDR3 has 15 residues. With 2 bases removed from V and 0 bases from J, the gap between germline ends came to 11 bases. The CDR3 region is CASSYGGFNSYEQYF. As DNA, the CDR3 is TGTGCCAGCAGTTACGGGGGGTTTAACTCCTACGAGCAGTACTTC.

The V gene is TRBV29-1, the J gene TRBJ2-6; 7 bases line up with TRBD2. The CDR3 spans 14 residues. From germline, CDR1 is SQVTM and CDR2 ANQGSEA. J was trimmed by 4 bases and V by 2 bases; bases with no gene match: 2. CDR3 loop: CSVESGIGANVLTF. The CDR3 coding sequence is TGCAGCGTTGAAAGCGGGATAGGGGCCAACGTCCTGACTTTC. The variable domain in full, completed from reference TRBV29-1 and TRBJ2-6, reads SAVISQKPSRDICQRGTSLTIQCQVDSQVTMMFWYRQQPGQSLTLIATANQGSEATYESGFVIDKFPISRPNLTFSTLTVSNMSPEDSSIYLCSVESGIGANVLTFGAGSRLTVL.

The chain combines TRBV6-1 with TRBJ2-7; D possibly corresponds to TRBD1 (6 bases). The germline V gene encodes CDR1 MNHNS and CDR2 SASEGT. V was pared by 4 bases and J by 0 bases, with 13 bases between. This CDR3 has 15 residues. CDR3 DNA: TGTGCCAGCAGTGCCGGGACACCGAGCTCCTACGAGCAGTACTTC. Amino acids: CASSAGTPSSYEQYF.

The J gene is TRBJ2-1, the V gene TRBV9; 8 bases map to TRBD2. There are 14 residues in the CDR3. Germline V lookup: CDR1 SGDLS, CDR2 YYNGEE. The junction had 3 bases not matched to a gene; V was cut back by 0 bases and J by 7 bases. The CDR3 DNA reads TGTGCCAGCAGCGTAGAGGCTAGCGGGAATGAGCAGTTCTTC. Residues: CASSVEASGNEQFF.

This clone was picked up one time. The chain is built from TRBV15 and TRBJ1-1; TRBD1 might be the D (5 bases). Germline CDR1 is LNHNV and CDR2 is YYDKDF (reference sequence). This CDR3 spans 14 amino acids. Trimming removed 0 bases at V and 5 bases at J, with 10 bases between. This CDR3 is CATSRDTGGTEAFF. In nucleotides, the CDR3 is TGTGCCACCAGCAGAGACACGGGGGGGACTGAAGCTTTCTTT.

The chain links TRBV13 to TRBJ2-1; D possibly corresponds to TRBD2 (6 bases). The CDR3 is 13 residues long. CDR1 and CDR2 from the germline V gene are PRHDT and FYEKMQ (reference sequence). V shed 4 bases and J shed 4 bases, with 8 bases lying between them. The CDR3 DNA reads TGTGCCAGCAGCTCGGCGGGGTACAATGAGCAGTTCTTC. The encoded protein is CASSSAGYNEQFF.

The J gene is TRBJ2-1, the V gene TRBV27; 13 bases agree with TRBD2. CDR1 is MNHEY and CDR2 is SMNVEV in the germline V gene (reference sequence). The CDR3 covers 16 residues. V trimming: 6 bases; J trimming: 4 bases; junction bases outside the gene matches: 6. CDR3 DNA sequence: TGTGCCAGCAGACCAAAGACTAGCGGGAGGTACAATGAGCAGTTCTTC. Its translation: CASRPKTSGRYNEQFF.

The chain combines TRBV15 with TRBJ1-1, with D possibly TRBD1 on 5 matching bases. The CDR3 spans 15 residues. Germline V gene data show CDR1 as LNHNV and CDR2 as YYDKDF (reference sequence). Deletions cut 6 bases from V and 0 bases from J, with 14 bases between. CDR3 amino acids: CATSGGDAVNTEAFF. The CDR3 DNA sequence: TGTGCCACCAGTGGGGGGGATGCAGTGAACACTGAAGCTTTCTTT.

V and J are TRBV19 and TRBJ2-1; no firm D call. The V gene's germline CDR1 is LNHDA and CDR2 SQIVND (reference sequence). The CDR3 consists of 13 residues. V was clipped by 6 bases and J by 2 bases, with 8 bases between them. The CDR3, as DNA: TGTGCCAGTAGCCCTCAGACCTACAATGAGCAGTTCTTC. Its protein product is CASSPQTYNEQFF.